Included here is one TCR beta chain sequence, with context. One junction end does not reproduce the germline sequence, and a read error may be involved. This specimen belongs to a study of neurological immune-mediated disorders. A 10-nucleotide random UMI tagged transcripts in template-switch 5'RACE cDNA synthesis. In TCRdb, the 5' RACE reads were re-called with MiXCR into one record per CDR3 protein. The sample holds tens of thousands of distinct CDR3 sequences, 15% to 20% seen once. Germline V gene lookup returns CDR1 DFQATT and CDR2 SNEGSKA (reference sequence). The CDR3 runs to 15 residues. The receptor comes from a middle-aged woman in good health. This rearrangement joins TRBV20-1 to TRBJ1-5, with D uncertain. The specimen sequenced was PBMCs. The CDR3 loop is CSTPAKSGSNQPQNF. For the CDR3, the DNA is TGCAGTACCCCTGCCAAATCGGGGAGCAATCAGCCCCAGAATTTT.